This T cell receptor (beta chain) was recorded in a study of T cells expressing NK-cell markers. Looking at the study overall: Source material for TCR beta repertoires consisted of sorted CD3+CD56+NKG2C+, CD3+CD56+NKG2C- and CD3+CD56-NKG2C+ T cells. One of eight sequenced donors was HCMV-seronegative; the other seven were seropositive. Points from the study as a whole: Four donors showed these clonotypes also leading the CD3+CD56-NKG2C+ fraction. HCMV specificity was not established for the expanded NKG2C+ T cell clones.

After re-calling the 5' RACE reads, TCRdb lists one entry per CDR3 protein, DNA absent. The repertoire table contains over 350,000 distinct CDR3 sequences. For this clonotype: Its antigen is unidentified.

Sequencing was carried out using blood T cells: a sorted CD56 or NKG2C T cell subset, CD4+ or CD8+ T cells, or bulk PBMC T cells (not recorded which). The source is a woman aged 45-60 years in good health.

CDR3 residues: CASSQDRQPHRSTDTQYF. The chain recombines TRBV4-1 with TRBJ2-3. The germline V gene has CDR1 MGHRA and CDR2 YSYEKL. The CDR3 runs to 18 residues.